Listed below are T cell receptor beta chains from one sample, sequenced in a study of T cell responses to AZD1222 COVID-19 vaccine. Generated by immunoSEQ multiplex PCR, the TCRdb table keeps only in-frame clones and is missing some. Of 90,000 to 120,000 clones listed, 89% are singletons. Sequenced material: peripheral blood, taken on day 0 of MenACWY control vaccination. Source of these receptors: an adult in good health. Each CDR3 is given with its conserved first and last residue. A D gene is named only where the DNA matches it firmly. Rows may omit the clone size; those that give it use once, few, many or a size class.

j_call	clone_size	v_call	d_call	cdr3_aa	cdr3_nt
TRBJ2-7	few	TRBV6-5	.	CASSFGTPYEQYF	TGTGCCAGCAGCTTCGGGACCCCCTACGAGCAGTACTTC
TRBJ1-2	once	TRBV5-6	TRBD1	CASSLRRGQRLYGYTF	TGTGCCAGCAGCTTGAGGCGGGGACAGCGACTCTATGGCTACACCTTC
TRBJ2-5	.	TRBV30	TRBD2	CAWDVGLAKQETQYF	TGTGCCTGGGATGTAGGACTAGCAAAACAAGAGACCCAGTACTTC
TRBJ1-2	.	TRBV6-5	.	CASSYSISGNYGYTF	TGTGCCAGCAGTTACTCTATTTCGGGAAACTATGGCTACACCTTC
TRBJ1-2	once	TRBV4-1	.	CASSQGLGPGGYTF	TGCGCCAGCAGCCAAGGACTGGGCCCTGGCGGCTACACCTTC
TRBJ2-3	.	TRBV18	.	CASSLMVARSTDTQYF	TGTGCCAGCTCACTGATGGTGGCCCGAAGCACAGATACGCAGTATTTT
TRBJ2-7	.	TRBV28	.	CASSNPRLDLYEQYF	TGTGCCAGCAGTAACCCCCGGCTCGACCTCTACGAGCAGTACTTC
TRBJ2-7	.	TRBV19	.	CATVGQRAYEQYF	TGTGCCACAGTCGGCCAGCGAGCTTACGAGCAGTACTTC
TRBJ2-6	.	TRBV10-2	.	CASRGTPGSGANVLTF	TGCGCCAGCAGGGGGACACCCGGCTCTGGGGCCAACGTCCTGACTTTC
TRBJ1-2	.	TRBV9	.	CASSGPGPVGGYTF	TGTGCCAGCAGCGGACCGGGACCTGTGGGCGGCTACACCTTC
TRBJ1-1	.	TRBV5-6	.	CASSFGNTEAFF	TGTGCCAGCAGCTTTGGGAACACTGAAGCTTTCTTT
TRBJ1-1	.	TRBV10-3	TRBD1	CAIRGSRGPDTEAFF	TGTGCCATCAGAGGGAGCAGGGGGCCTGACACTGAAGCTTTCTTT
TRBJ1-2	.	TRBV7-9	TRBD1	CASRWGQGNYGYTF	TGTGCCAGCAGATGGGGACAGGGTAACTATGGCTACACCTTC
TRBJ2-2	.	TRBV11-2	.	CASSLESYRQAPAGELFF	TGTGCCAGCAGCTTAGAGAGTTACAGACAGGCCCCAGCCGGGGAGCTGTTTTTT
TRBJ1-2	.	TRBV5-1	.	CASSPERLNYGYTF	TGCGCCAGCAGCCCGGAGAGACTTAACTATGGCTACACCTTC
TRBJ1-1	few	TRBV27	.	CASSPRGGYSHTEAFF	TGTGCCAGCAGTCCCCGGGGGGGCTATAGCCACACTGAAGCTTTCTTT
TRBJ1-5	.	TRBV5-1	.	CASSLGAGERQPQHF	TGCGCCAGCAGTCTGGGAGCAGGGGAGCGGCAGCCCCAGCATTTT
TRBJ1-3	.	TRBV18	.	CASSPTRTLGNTIYF	TGTGCCAGCTCACCAACGAGGACACTCGGAAACACCATATATTTT
TRBJ1-1	.	TRBV28	.	CASRTAMNTEAFF	TGTGCCAGCAGGACAGCCATGAACACTGAAGCTTTCTTT
TRBJ2-3	.	TRBV6-4	TRBD2	CASSVWRGGLDTQYF	TGTGCCAGCAGTGTTTGGCGGGGGGGCCTAGATACGCAGTATTTT
TRBJ1-1	.	TRBV5-1	.	CASSLAVRAVNTEAFF	TGCGCCAGCAGCTTGGCCGTTCGGGCCGTTAACACTGAAGCTTTCTTT
TRBJ1-1	.	TRBV7-2	.	CASSAGAGYDTEAFF	TGTGCCAGCAGCGCAGGGGCGGGGTATGACACTGAAGCTTTCTTT
TRBJ1-1	.	TRBV6-1	TRBD1	CASSDGRTGGSTEAFF	TGTGCCAGCAGTGATGGCAGAACAGGGGGTTCCACTGAAGCTTTCTTT
TRBJ2-5	.	TRBV11-2	.	CASSLTFTGGETQYF	TGTGCCAGCAGCTTAACTTTTACTGGGGGAGAGACCCAGTACTTC
TRBJ2-3	.	TRBV5-1	TRBD2	CASSSGLAGASTDTQYF	TGCGCCAGCAGCTCGGGACTAGCGGGGGCCTCCACAGATACGCAGTATTTT
TRBJ1-2	.	TRBV6-5	.	CASSYSIYFGYGYTF	TGTGCCAGCAGTTACTCGATATATTTCGGCTATGGCTACACCTTC
TRBJ1-2	once	TRBV7-9	.	CASSPDTDLYGYTF	TGTGCCAGCAGCCCAGACACAGATTTGTATGGCTACACCTTC
TRBJ1-6	.	TRBV7-9	.	CASSLVQGGSPLHF	TGTGCCAGCAGCTTAGTCCAGGGCGGATCACCCCTCCACTTT
TRBJ1-5	.	TRBV19	.	CASTTSRNQPQHF	TGTGCCAGTACCACGTCGAGGAATCAGCCCCAGCATTTT
TRBJ2-6	.	TRBV3-1/TRBV3-2	.	CASSQVVRQTGANVLTF	TGTGCCAGCAGCCAAGTGGTGAGACAGACTGGGGCCAACGTCCTGACTTTC
TRBJ1-6	once	TRBV3-1/TRBV3-2	.	CASSHSGAAQNSPLHF	TGTGCCAGCAGCCACTCCGGGGCAGCCCAAAATTCACCCCTCCACTTT
TRBJ1-3	.	TRBV6-5	.	CASSYDRYPGNTIYF	TGTGCCAGCAGTTATGACAGATACCCAGGGAACACCATATATTTT
TRBJ2-2	.	TRBV6-2/TRBV6-3	.	CASSWGQGSWELFF	TGTGCCAGCAGTTGGGGCCAGGGGTCCTGGGAGCTGTTTTTT
TRBJ1-4	.	TRBV6-2/TRBV6-3	.	CASSSFSTGKLFF	TGTGCCAGCAGTTCCTTTTCCACTGGTAAACTGTTTTTT
TRBJ2-7	.	TRBV5-1	.	CASSLTGISEQYF	TGCGCCAGCAGCTTGACAGGAATCAGCGAGCAGTACTTC
TRBJ1-5	.	TRBV30	.	CAWTDQHDQPQHF	TGTGCCTGGACCGACCAGCATGATCAGCCCCAGCATTTT
TRBJ1-2	.	TRBV12-3/TRBV12-4	TRBD1	CASSWTGEGYTF	TGTGCCAGCAGTTGGACAGGCGAGGGCTACACCTTC
TRBJ2-3	.	TRBV28	TRBD1	CASSLDRGGTQYF	TGTGCCAGCAGTCTCGACAGGGGGGGCACGCAGTATTTT
TRBJ2-6	.	TRBV6-2/TRBV6-3	.	CASSPAGANVLTF	TGTGCCAGCAGCCCTGCAGGGGCCAACGTCCTGACTTTC
TRBJ1-3	.	TRBV10-1	.	CASSESGIGNTIYF	TGCGCCAGCAGTGAGTCGGGGATTGGAAACACCATATATTTT
TRBJ2-7	.	TRBV4-3	.	CASSQEWQGSEQYF	TGCGCCAGCAGCCAAGAGTGGCAGGGAAGCGAGCAGTACTTC
TRBJ2-2	once	TRBV28	.	CASSLYGSPRTGELFF	TGTGCCAGCAGTTTATATGGCAGCCCGAGGACCGGGGAGCTGTTTTTT
TRBJ2-7	.	TRBV30	TRBD2	CAWRVSAGDPSYEQYF	TGTGCCTGGAGAGTGTCGGCGGGGGATCCCTCCTACGAGCAGTACTTC
TRBJ2-2	once	TRBV28	TRBD1	CASRGTGMITGELFF	TGTGCCAGCCGCGGGACAGGGATGATCACCGGGGAGCTGTTTTTT
TRBJ1-2	.	TRBV19	.	CASRQGIRGYTF	TGTGCCAGTAGACAGGGTATTCGTGGCTACACCTTC
TRBJ2-7	.	TRBV28	.	CASSLRAGLQYF	TGTGCCAGCAGTTTAAGGGCAGGACTGCAGTACTTC
TRBJ1-1	.	TRBV6-2/TRBV6-3	TRBD1	CASSGGQGVRTMAFF	TGTGCCAGCAGTGGAGGACAGGGGGTTAGAACAATGGCTTTCTTT